This T cell receptor beta chain was recorded in a study of radiotherapy plus CTLA-4 blockade in lung cancer. Study-wide background: There were objective responses in 18% of patients, and roughly 33% had disease control. Study-wide results and limits: It was early blood T cell clone dynamics, with interferon-beta, that reportedly best predicted response.

A note on this clone: What it binds is not known.

The study gave focal radiation plus ipilimumab CTLA-4 blockade to patients with chemo-refractory metastatic non-small-cell lung cancer. Produced via immunoSEQ multiplex PCR; TCRdb's table is partial and in-frame only. The profile shows about 82,000 clones, roughly 78% of them singletons. The germline V and J ends were trimmed by 3 bases and 5 bases, with 14 bases remaining between them. This CDR3 region has 16 residues. Germline-derived CDR1 and CDR2 are SGHAT and FQDESV (reference sequence). The chain employs TRBV11-1 and TRBJ1-6; D perhaps matches TRBD1 (6 bases). This material consisted of peripheral blood, taken from a patient treated with radiotherapy plus ipilimumab. The sequence was obtained from a human donor with non-small cell lung cancer that progressed on radiotherapy plus ipilimumab. The CDR3 sequence is CASSFTRGADNSPLHF. The CDR3 DNA reads as TGTGCCAGCAGCTTCACCAGGGGCGCCGATAATTCACCCCTCCACTTT.